The source of this T cell receptor (beta chain) is a study of PD-1 blockade in mismatch repair-deficient tumors. Germline assignment: CDR1 MNHEY and CDR2 SMNVEV (reference sequence). V was pared by 6 bases and J by 7 bases, with 3 bases of the junction left unmatched. This CDR3 spans 14 amino acids. The protocol was immunoSEQ multiplex PCR, while the TCRdb copy is restricted to in-frame clones and leaves out a portion. The sample records 120,000 or so clones, 70% to 90% being singletons. A few pembrolizumab responders had their TCRs sequenced. The sample here was peripheral blood, taken 44 weeks after starting pembrolizumab. This clonotype was obtained from an adult with mismatch repair-deficient cancer. This sequence joins TRBV27 and TRBJ2-4, with TRBD2 identical over 13 bases. CDR3: CASRGLAGENIQYF. The CDR3 DNA reads as TGTGCCAGCAGAGGACTAGCGGGAGAGAACATTCAGTACTTC.